These 22 T cell receptor beta chains were sequenced from one sample in a study of cytomegalovirus exposure and HLA in healthy donors. PCR employed 60 Vbeta and 13 Jbeta primers. TCRdb keeps only in-frame clones here, not all; method: immunoSEQ multiplex PCR. The sample lists more than 200,000 clones; about 70% were seen once. Sequenced material: PBMCs. The receptor set was obtained from a man aged 35 to 55 in good health and CMV-seropositive.

This chain connects TRBV27 to TRBJ1-2; no clear D. The V gene lost 3 bases and the J gene lost 3 bases, with 11 bases spanning the gap. The CDR3 runs 14 residues. CDR1 and CDR2 (germline): MNHEY, SMNVEV (reference sequence). CDR3 sequence (DNA): TGTGCCAGCAGTTTCAACCTCGGGGACTATGGCTACACCTTC. Translated: CASSFNLGDYGYTF.

This chain connects TRBV6-1 to TRBJ1-1, with 8 bases fitting TRBD1. The CDR3 loop spans 15 amino acids. Per the germline V gene, CDR1 is MNHNS and CDR2 is SASEGT. The V and J ends lost 6 bases and 0 bases, in that order; junction bases with no gene match: 6. CDR3 coding DNA: TGTGCCAGCAGCCCCCGGGACAGGATGAACACTGAAGCTTTCTTT. Its translation: CASSPRDRMNTEAFF.

The gene calls are TRBV7-9 and TRBJ2-7; D unclear. Germline-derived CDR1 and CDR2 are SEHNR and FQNEAQ (reference sequence). V was cut by 3 bases and J by 4 bases, with 4 bases left in between. The CDR3 is 11 residues long. CDR3 DNA: TGTGCCAGCAGCTTTGCGTACGAGCAGTACTTC. Translated, it gives CASSFAYEQYF.

The table lists this clone with a count of one. The chain combines TRBV19 with TRBJ1-5, with TRBD1 matching over 8 bases. Germline values: CDR1 LNHDA, CDR2 SQIVND (reference sequence). With V trimmed by 5 bases and J by 2 bases, 8 bases remained unmatched. The CDR3 sequence is 16 residues long. The CDR3 sequence: CASSARTGLGNQPQHF. In DNA, the CDR3 is TGTGCCAGTAGTGCCCGGACAGGGTTGGGCAATCAGCCCCAGCATTTT. Full variable domain (outside the CDR3, taken from reference TRBV19 and TRBJ1-5): DGGITQSPKYLFRKEGQNVTLSCEQNLNHDAMYWYRQDPGQGLRLIYYSQIVNDFQKGDIAEGYSVSREKKESFPLTVTSAQKNPTAFYLCASSARTGLGNQPQHFGDGTRLSIL.

The DNA of the CDR3 is TGTGCCAGTAGCTTTAACACCAGGGGGAATCAGCCCCAGCATTTT. Protein: CASSFNTRGNQPQHF. The chain is built from TRBV19 and TRBJ1-5; 7 bases fit TRBD1. This CDR3 has 15 residues. V trimming: 6 bases; J trimming: 4 bases; junction bases outside the gene matches: 9. Germline CDR1 reads LNHDA; CDR2 reads SQIVND (reference sequence).

This sequence joins TRBV2 and TRBJ2-3; 10 bases are a match to TRBD2. Trimming cost V 7 bases and J 5 bases; bases outside gene matches: 15. CDR1 SNHLY and CDR2 FYNNEI come from the germline V gene. The CDR3 length is 17 residues. DNA for the CDR3: TGTGCCAGCACAGGTTTAGCGGGGGGTACATATGAAGATACGCAGTATTTT. Translating gives CASTGLAGGTYEDTQYF.

The chain employs TRBV14 and TRBJ2-1; TRBD2 matches at 11 bases. The CDR3 length is 14 residues. The junction had 9 bases not matched to a gene; V was cut back by 10 bases and J by 7 bases. In germline, CDR1 is SGHDN, CDR2 FVKESK. CDR3 bases: TGTGCCACCTCAACTAGCGGGGGTCCGAATGAGCAGTTCTTC. This encodes CATSTSGGPNEQFF.

This clone was counted a single time. The chain carries TRBV7-3 and TRBJ2-1; no reliable D call. Trimming took off 5 bases at V and 7 bases at J, with 12 bases between the two ends. From germline, CDR1 is SGHTA and CDR2 FQGTGA. CDR3 length: 13 amino acids. The CDR3 coding sequence is TGTGCCAGCAGCCTCACACTGGAGAATGAGCAGTTCTTC. As protein: CASSLTLENEQFF.

CDR3 residues: CASSNGKFSGNTIYF. CDR3 DNA: TGTGCCAGCAGCAACGGGAAGTTCTCTGGAAACACCATATATTTT. This sequence joins TRBV11-2 and TRBJ1-3; no clear D. The germline CDR1 and CDR2 sequences are SGHAT and FQNNGV. Trimming removed 5 bases at V and 0 bases at J, with 11 bases between. The CDR3 is made up of 15 amino acids.

This clone has just a few counts. V is TRBV7-9 and J is TRBJ1-3; 9 bases agree with TRBD1. With V trimmed by 1 base and J by 4 bases, 5 bases remained unmatched. CDR3 size: 16 residues. The germline gives CDR1 SEHNR, CDR2 FQNEAQ (reference sequence). CDR3: CASSLGGTGTGNTIYF. The CDR3 nucleotides are TGTGCCAGCAGCTTAGGAGGGACAGGGACGGGAAACACCATATATTTT.

The rearrangement links TRBV4-1 to TRBJ1-1; D gene unclear. Germline V CDR1 and CDR2: MGHRA, YSYEKL. Trimming pared 0 bases from V and 3 bases from J, leaving 5 bases between. The CDR3 has 13 residues. As DNA, the CDR3 is TGCGCCAGCAGCCAAGAGCGGTACACTGAAGCTTTCTTT. Its protein is CASSQERYTEAFF.

The genes are TRBV5-1 and TRBJ1-1; D uncertain. The germline gives CDR1 SGHRS, CDR2 YFSETQ. The CDR3 totals 12 residues. The germline V and J ends were trimmed by 4 bases and 6 bases, with 10 bases remaining between them. The CDR3 sequence is CASSRGSAEAFF. As DNA, the CDR3 is TGCGCCAGCAGCAGAGGATCGGCTGAAGCTTTCTTT.

This clone was seen only a few times. J is TRBJ1-4 and V is TRBV19; 8 nucleotides line up with TRBD1. J lost 7 bases, V lost 6 bases, and 13 bases had no gene match. The CDR3 runs 16 residues. Germline values: CDR1 LNHDA, CDR2 SQIVND (reference sequence). The CDR3 coding sequence is TGTGCCAGTAGCCCGGGAAAGACAGGGGCGGGTGAAAAACTGTTTTTT. Its translation is CASSPGKTGAGEKLFF.

This chain joins TRBV7-6 and TRBJ1-1; 11 nucleotides match TRBD1. With 3 bases clipped from V and 4 bases from J, the junction kept 4 bases outside the gene matches. The CDR3 is 15 amino acids. Germline lookup yields CDR1 SGHVS and CDR2 FNYEAQ. CDR3 sequence (DNA): TGTGCCAGCAGCTTGGGGACAGGGGGGATCACTGAAGCTTTCTTT. Residues: CASSLGTGGITEAFF.

The rearrangement links TRBV5-5 to TRBJ2-1, with 13 bases matching TRBD2. This CDR3 is 18 amino acids long. V shed 4 bases, J shed 3 bases, and the junction held 10 bases outside the gene matches. Per the germline V gene, CDR1 is SGHKS and CDR2 is YYEKEE (reference sequence). The CDR3 loop is CASSPRTSGGNLYNEQFF. DNA for the CDR3: TGTGCCAGCAGCCCACGGACTAGCGGGGGTAACCTCTACAATGAGCAGTTCTTC.

The genes are TRBV2 and TRBJ1-3; weak D call: TRBD1 (6 bases). The V end lost 5 bases, the J end lost 0 bases, and 8 bases lay between the germline ends. The CDR3 contains 14 residues. Germline CDR1 is SNHLY and CDR2 is FYNNEI. The CDR3 bases are TGTGCCAGCAGTCAGGACAGCTCTGGAAACACCATATATTTT. Its translation is CASSQDSSGNTIYF. Using reference TRBV2 and TRBJ1-3 for the parts outside the CDR3, the full variable domain is EPEVTQTPSHQVTQMGQEVILRCVPISNHLYFYWYRQILGQKVEFLVSFYNNEISEKSEIFDDQFSVERPDGSNFTLKIRSTKLEDSAMYFCASSQDSSGNTIYFGEGSWLTVV.

The rearrangement uses TRBV5-8 and TRBJ2-2, with D maybe TRBD2 (7 bases). This CDR3 has 16 residues. The V end lost 1 base, the J end lost 5 bases, and 15 bases lay between the germline ends. Germline CDR1 SGHTS, CDR2 YDEGEE. The CDR3 sequence: CASSLPGAAGTGELFF. The CDR3 DNA is TGTGCCAGCAGCTTGCCAGGGGCAGCGGGGACCGGGGAGCTGTTTTTT. Supplemented by reference TRBV5-8 and TRBJ2-2, the full variable domain reads EAGVTQSPTHLIKTRGQQATLRCSPISGHTSVYWYQQALGLGLQFLLWYDEGEERNRGNFPPRFSGRQFPNYSSELNVNALELEDSALYLCASSLPGAAGTGELFFGEGSRLTVL.

The chain links TRBV6-1 to TRBJ2-2, with 10 bases that match TRBD1. Germline trimming cut 6 bases from V and 5 bases from J; bases unmatched to any gene: 3. In germline, CDR1 is MNHNS, CDR2 SASEGT. This CDR3 contains 14 residues. The CDR3 sequence: CASSGQGGTGELFF. In nucleotides, the CDR3 is TGTGCCAGCAGCGGACAGGGGGGGACCGGGGAGCTGTTTTTT.

This sequence joins TRBV13 and TRBJ2-6, with 9 bases that match TRBD2. The ends lost 6 bases at V and 0 bases at J; junction bases unmatched: 3. The CDR3 extends over 16 amino acids. The germline gives CDR1 PRHDT, CDR2 FYEKMQ (reference sequence). CDR3 nucleotides: TGTGCCAGCAGGACTAGCGGTCTCTCTGGGGCCAACGTCCTGACTTTC. Translated, it gives CASRTSGLSGANVLTF.

V gene TRBV28 combines with J gene TRBJ1-2, with D perhaps TRBD1 (6 bases). V lost 9 bases to trimming and J lost 4 bases, with 9 bases between them. Germline V gives CDR1 MDHEN, CDR2 SYDVKM. This CDR3 spans 11 amino acids. In nucleotides, the CDR3 is TGTGCCAGTACAGGGTTCTATGGCTACACCTTC. Protein: CASTGFYGYTF.

V usage is TRBV5-4 and J usage is TRBJ1-2; 10 positions match TRBD1. The CDR3 sequence is 14 residues long. The germline CDR1 and CDR2 sequences are SGHNT and YYREEE (reference sequence). Unmatched junction bases numbered 2, after V lost 4 bases and J lost 2 bases. Written as DNA, the CDR3 is TGTGCCAGCAGCCCGGGACAGGGGAACTATGGCTACACCTTC. Protein sequence: CASSPGQGNYGYTF.

The V call is TRBV28, the J call TRBJ1-1, with 8 bases aligning to TRBD1. CDR3 length: 19 residues. The germline V gene encodes CDR1 MDHEN and CDR2 SYDVKM. After removal of 3 bases from V and 0 bases from J, the junction contained 15 bases not matched to a gene. The CDR3, as DNA: TGTGCCAGCAGTTTGGGGGACAGGCTGTCGCGTCACATGAACACTGAAGCTTTCTTT. It encodes CASSLGDRLSRHMNTEAFF.